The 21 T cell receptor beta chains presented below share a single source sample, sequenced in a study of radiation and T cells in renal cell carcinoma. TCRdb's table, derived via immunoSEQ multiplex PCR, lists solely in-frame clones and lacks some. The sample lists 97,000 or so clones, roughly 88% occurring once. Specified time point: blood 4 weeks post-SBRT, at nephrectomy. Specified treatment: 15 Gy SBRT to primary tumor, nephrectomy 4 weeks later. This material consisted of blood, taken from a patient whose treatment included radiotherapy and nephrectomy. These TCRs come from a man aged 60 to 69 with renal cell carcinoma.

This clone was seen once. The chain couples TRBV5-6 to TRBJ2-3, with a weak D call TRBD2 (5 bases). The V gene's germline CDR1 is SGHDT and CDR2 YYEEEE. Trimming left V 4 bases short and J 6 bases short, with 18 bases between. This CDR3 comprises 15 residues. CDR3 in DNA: TGTGCCAGCAGCCGCCCGGGATACAGCTGGGATACGCAGTATTTT. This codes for CASSRPGYSWDTQYF.

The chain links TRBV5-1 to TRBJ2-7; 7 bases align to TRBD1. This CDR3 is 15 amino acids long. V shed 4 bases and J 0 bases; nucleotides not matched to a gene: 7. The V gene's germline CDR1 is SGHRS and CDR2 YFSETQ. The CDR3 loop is CASSALRDSSYEQYF. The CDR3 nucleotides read TGCGCCAGCAGCGCTCTACGGGACAGCTCCTACGAGCAGTACTTC.

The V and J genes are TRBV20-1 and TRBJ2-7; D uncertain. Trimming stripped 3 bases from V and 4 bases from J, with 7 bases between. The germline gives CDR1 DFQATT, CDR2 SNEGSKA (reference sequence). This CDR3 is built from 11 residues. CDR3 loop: CSARRTYEQYF. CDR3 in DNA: TGCAGTGCTAGGAGAACTTACGAGCAGTACTTC.

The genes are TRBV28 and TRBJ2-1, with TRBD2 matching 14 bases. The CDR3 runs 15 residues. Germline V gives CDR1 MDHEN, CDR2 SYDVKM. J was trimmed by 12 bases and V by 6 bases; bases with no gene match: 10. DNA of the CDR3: TGTGCCAGCAGCCTGACCGGGACTAGCGGGAGTCGGCAGTTCTTC. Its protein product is CASSLTGTSGSRQFF. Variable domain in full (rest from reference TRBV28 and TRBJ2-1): DVKVTQSSRYLVKRTGEKVFLECVQDMDHENMFWYRQDPGLGLRLIYFSYDVKMKEKGDIPEGYSVSREKKERFSLILESASTNQTSMYLCASSLTGTSGSRQFFGPGTRLTVL.

The DNA of the CDR3 is TGTGCCAGCAGCGCCAGGGGGACAGGCACCTACGAGCAGTACTTC. This codes for CASSARGTGTYEQYF. The chain uses TRBV9 and TRBJ2-7; TRBD1 agrees at 8 bases. The CDR3 runs 15 residues. CDR1 and CDR2 from the germline V gene are SGDLS and YYNGEE. Losses at the gene ends were 3 bases for V and 2 bases for J; bases not matched to a gene: 7.

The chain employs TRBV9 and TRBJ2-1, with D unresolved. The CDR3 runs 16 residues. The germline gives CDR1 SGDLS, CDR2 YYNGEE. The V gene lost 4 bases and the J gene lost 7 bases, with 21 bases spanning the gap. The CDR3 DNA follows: TGTGCCAGCAGCCCCGAAGGAGTAAGATCCTTTAATGAGCAGTTCTTC. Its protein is CASSPEGVRSFNEQFF.

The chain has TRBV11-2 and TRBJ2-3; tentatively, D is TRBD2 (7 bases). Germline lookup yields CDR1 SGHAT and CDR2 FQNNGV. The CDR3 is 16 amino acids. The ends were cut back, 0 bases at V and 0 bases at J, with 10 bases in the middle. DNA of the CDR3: TGTGCCAGCAGCTTAGATGCGGGGGCAAGCACAGATACGCAGTATTTT. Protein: CASSLDAGASTDTQYF.

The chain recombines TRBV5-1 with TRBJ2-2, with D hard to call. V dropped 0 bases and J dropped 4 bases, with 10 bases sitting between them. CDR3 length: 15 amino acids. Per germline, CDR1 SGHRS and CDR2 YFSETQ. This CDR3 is CASSLVGSGTGELFF. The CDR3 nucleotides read TGCGCCAGCAGCTTGGTCGGGTCGGGCACCGGGGAGCTGTTTTTT.

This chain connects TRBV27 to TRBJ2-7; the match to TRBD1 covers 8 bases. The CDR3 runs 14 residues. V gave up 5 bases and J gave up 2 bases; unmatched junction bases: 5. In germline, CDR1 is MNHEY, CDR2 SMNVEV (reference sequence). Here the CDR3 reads CASSPGQGPYEQYF. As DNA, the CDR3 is TGTGCCAGCAGTCCTGGACAGGGTCCCTACGAGCAGTACTTC.

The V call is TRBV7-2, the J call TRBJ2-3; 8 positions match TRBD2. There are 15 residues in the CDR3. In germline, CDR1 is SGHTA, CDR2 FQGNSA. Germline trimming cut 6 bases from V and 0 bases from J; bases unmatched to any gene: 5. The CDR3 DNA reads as TGTGCCAGCAGACCACTAGCGGTTAGCACAGATACGCAGTATTTT. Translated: CASRPLAVSTDTQYF. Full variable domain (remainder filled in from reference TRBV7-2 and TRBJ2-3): GAGVSQSPSNKVTEKGKDVELRCDPISGHTALYWYRQSLGQGLEFLIYFQGNSAPDKSGLPSDRFSAERTGGSVSTLTIQRTQQEDSAVYLCASRPLAVSTDTQYFGPGTRLTVL.

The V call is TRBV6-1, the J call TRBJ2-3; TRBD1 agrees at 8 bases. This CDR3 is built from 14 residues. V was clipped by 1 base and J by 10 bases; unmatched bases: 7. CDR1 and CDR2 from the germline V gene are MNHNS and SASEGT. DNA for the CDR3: TGTGCCAGCAGTGAAGGGGACAGGAGACCTTCGCAGTATTTT. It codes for CASSEGDRRPSQYF.

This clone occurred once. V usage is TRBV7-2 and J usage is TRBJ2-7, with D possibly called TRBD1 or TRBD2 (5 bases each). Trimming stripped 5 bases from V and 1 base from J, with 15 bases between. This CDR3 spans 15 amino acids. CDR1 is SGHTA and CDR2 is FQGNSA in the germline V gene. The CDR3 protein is CASSPGAVLSYEQYF. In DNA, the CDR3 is TGTGCCAGCAGCCCCGGGGCCGTACTATCCTACGAGCAGTACTTC. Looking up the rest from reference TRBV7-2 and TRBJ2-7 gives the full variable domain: GAGVSQSPSNKVTEKGKDVELRCDPISGHTALYWYRQSLGQGLEFLIYFQGNSAPDKSGLPSDRFSAERTGGSVSTLTIQRTQQEDSAVYLCASSPGAVLSYEQYFGPGTRLTVT.

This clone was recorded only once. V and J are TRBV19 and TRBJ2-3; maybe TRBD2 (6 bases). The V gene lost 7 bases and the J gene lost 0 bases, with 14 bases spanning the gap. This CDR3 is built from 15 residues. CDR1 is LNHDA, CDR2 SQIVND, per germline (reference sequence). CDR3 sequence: CASTGTYLSTDTQYF. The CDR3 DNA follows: TGTGCCAGTACGGGGACTTACCTTAGCACAGATACGCAGTATTTT.

CDR3 in amino acids: CSVVPGAGWDTQYF. The CDR3 DNA reads TGCAGCGTTGTCCCTGGGGCGGGATGGGATACGCAGTATTTT. V and J are TRBV29-1 and TRBJ2-3, with D possibly matching TRBD2 (6 bases). Trimming stripped 4 bases from V and 6 bases from J, with 17 bases between. Germline CDR1 SQVTM, CDR2 ANQGSEA. CDR3 length: 14 residues.

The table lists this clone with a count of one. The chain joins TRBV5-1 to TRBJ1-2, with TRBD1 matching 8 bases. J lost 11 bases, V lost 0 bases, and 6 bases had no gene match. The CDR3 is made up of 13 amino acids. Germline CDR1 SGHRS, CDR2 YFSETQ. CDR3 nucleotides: TGCGCCAGCAGCTTGGGGGGACAGGCTGGATACACCTTC. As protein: CASSLGGQAGYTF.

As DNA, the CDR3 is TGTGCCAGCAGCTCGCGGTATGCGGACATTCAGTACTTC. It is translated as CASSSRYADIQYF. This chain connects TRBV7-2 to TRBJ2-4; D is undetermined. V was shortened by 4 bases and J by 8 bases, with 12 bases between the two germline ends. CDR1 SGHTA and CDR2 FQGNSA come from the germline V gene. The CDR3 has 13 amino acids.

DNA for the CDR3: TGTGCCAGCAGTCCTGGGACAGGGAATCACGGCGAGCAGTACTTC. Its translation: CASSPGTGNHGEQYF. This chain joins TRBV27 and TRBJ2-7, with TRBD1 matching 9 bases. From germline, CDR1 is MNHEY and CDR2 SMNVEV (reference sequence). The length of the CDR3 is 15 residues. The V gene end was trimmed by 5 bases and the J gene end by 6 bases; junction bases not matched to a gene: 11.

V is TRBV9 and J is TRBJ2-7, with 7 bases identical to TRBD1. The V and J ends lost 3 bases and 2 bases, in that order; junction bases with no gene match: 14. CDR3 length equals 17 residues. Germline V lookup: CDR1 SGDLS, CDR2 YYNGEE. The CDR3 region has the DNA TGTGCCAGCAGCGCATACAGGGGTCGGACTCCCACCTACGAGCAGTACTTC. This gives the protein CASSAYRGRTPTYEQYF. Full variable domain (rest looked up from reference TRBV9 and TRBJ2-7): DSGVTQTPKHLITATGQRVTLRCSPRSGDLSVYWYQQSLDQGLQFLIQYYNGEERAKGNILERFSAQQFPDLHSELNLSSLELGDSALYFCASSAYRGRTPTYEQYFGPGTRLTVT.

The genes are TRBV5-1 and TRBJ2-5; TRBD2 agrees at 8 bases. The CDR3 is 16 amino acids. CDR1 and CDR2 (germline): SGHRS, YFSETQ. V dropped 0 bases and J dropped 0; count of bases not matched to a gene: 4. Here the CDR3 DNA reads TGCGCCAGCAGCTTGGTTATAGCGGGGTACCAAGAGACCCAGTACTTC. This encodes CASSLVIAGYQETQYF.

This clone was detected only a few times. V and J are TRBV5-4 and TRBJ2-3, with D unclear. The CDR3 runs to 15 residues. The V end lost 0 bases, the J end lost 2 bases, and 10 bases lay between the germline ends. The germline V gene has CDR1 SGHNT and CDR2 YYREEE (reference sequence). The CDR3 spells CASSLGGAFTDTQYF. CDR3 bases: TGTGCCAGCAGCTTGGGAGGCGCCTTCACAGATACGCAGTATTTT.

The CDR3: CASSVGQGVGEKLFF. The CDR3 nucleotides are TGTGCCAGCAGCGTAGGACAGGGTGTAGGGGAAAAACTGTTTTTT. The chain employs TRBV9 and TRBJ1-4; 7 bases are a match to TRBD1. This CDR3 is built from 15 residues. J lost 8 bases, V lost 0 bases, and 7 bases had no gene match. From germline, CDR1 is SGDLS and CDR2 YYNGEE.